The 29 T cell receptor beta chains presented below share a single source sample, sequenced in a study of blood T cell repertoires in COVID-19. Libraries were prepared by immunoSEQ multiplex PCR; TCRdb keeps only in-frame clonotypes and omits some of them. The top ten clones hold 2% to 3% of a sample with 200,000 to 300,000 clones, 88% of them seen once. Source material: PBMCs or T cells enriched from blood (not recorded which). The receptors were gathered from a woman aged 40 to 49 with acute COVID-19.

The J gene is TRBJ1-3, the V gene TRBV11-2, with D uncertain. From germline, CDR1 is SGHAT and CDR2 FQNNGV. The CDR3 spans 14 residues. Trimming shortened V by 3 bases and J by 2 bases, and 8 bases separated the two germline ends. This chain's CDR3 is CASSFQKTGNTIYF. In DNA form, the CDR3 reads TGTGCCAGCAGCTTCCAGAAAACTGGAAACACCATATATTTT.

This chain links TRBV9 with TRBJ1-5, with D hard to call. The CDR3 is 13 residues long. Germline CDR1 SGDLS, CDR2 YYNGEE. The V end lost 4 bases, the J end lost 4 bases, and 9 bases lay between the germline ends. The CDR3 DNA reads as TGTGCCAGCAGCAGCCAAGAGAATCAGCCCCAGCATTTT. It yields the protein CASSSQENQPQHF.

This rearrangement joins TRBV21-1 to TRBJ2-7; the listed D gene, TRBD2, was not tested against the DNA. TRBV21-1 is listed as a pseudogene. CDR3 length: 17 residues. The DNA for the CDR3 is TGTGCCAGCAGCAAAGAGGAAGACTCCTTGATTTTATACGAGCAGTACGTC. This codes for CASSKEEDSLILYEQYV.

V gene TRBV6-2 or TRBV6-3 combines with J gene TRBJ1-5; D not certain. Trimming pared 6 bases from V and 0 bases from J, leaving 15 bases between. The germline gives CDR1 MNHEY, CDR2 SVGEGT. The CDR3 spans 16 residues. The CDR3 nucleotides are TGTGCCAGCAGCCTTGGACTCAAATCTAGCAATCAGCCCCAGCATTTT. This sequence encodes CASSLGLKSSNQPQHF.

The chain has TRBV5-1 and TRBJ1-2, with D hard to call. The CDR3 loop spans 13 amino acids. Germline loops: CDR1 SGHRS, CDR2 YFSETQ. The V gene lost 4 bases and the J gene lost 0 bases, with 7 bases spanning the gap. The CDR3 region is CASSDKANYGYTF. For the CDR3, the DNA is TGCGCCAGCAGCGACAAAGCTAACTATGGCTACACCTTC.

V gene TRBV7-8 combines with J gene TRBJ1-4; TRBD1 matches 12 bases. This CDR3 is built from 15 residues. Per the germline V gene, CDR1 is SGHVS and CDR2 is FQNEAQ. J was trimmed by 12 bases and V by 5 bases; bases with no gene match: 10. The CDR3 sequence: CASSPDRDRGPELFF. The CDR3 DNA reads TGTGCCAGCAGCCCGGACCGGGACAGGGGGCCGGAACTGTTTTTT.

The chain links TRBV6-5 to TRBJ2-1, with TRBD2 matching over 8 bases. The V segment lost 4 bases and the J segment 6 bases; nucleotides outside the gene matches: 8. The CDR3 sequence is 15 residues long. CDR1 MNHEY and CDR2 SVGAGI come from the germline V gene. The CDR3 here is CASSSPGRVVNEQFF. In DNA, the CDR3 is TGTGCCAGCAGTTCCCCCGGGAGGGTAGTCAATGAGCAGTTCTTC.

The rearrangement joins TRBV6-2 or TRBV6-3 to TRBJ2-2; 13 bases align to TRBD2. The CDR3 runs to 18 residues. The germline CDR1 and CDR2 sequences are MNHEY and SVGEGT. Losses at the gene ends were 5 bases for V and 2 bases for J; bases not matched to a gene: 8. CDR3 residues: CASSLSGLAGRNTGELFF. In DNA, the CDR3 is TGTGCCAGCAGTCTCTCGGGACTAGCGGGGCGAAACACCGGGGAGCTGTTTTTT.

The V gene is TRBV19, the J gene TRBJ2-7; 9 bases are a match to TRBD1. This CDR3 is 11 amino acids long. Germline loops: CDR1 LNHDA, CDR2 SQIVND (reference sequence). Trimming took 7 bases from V and 7 from J; bases not matched to a gene: 2. In DNA, the CDR3 is TGTGCCAGTAACAGGGGGCCGGAGCAGTACGTC. It translates to CASNRGPEQYV.

V is TRBV29-1 and J is TRBJ2-7; perhaps TRBD2 as D (5 bases). CDR1 is SQVTM and CDR2 is ANQGSEA in the germline V gene. V dropped 4 bases and J dropped 5 bases, with 9 bases sitting between them. The CDR3 loop spans 11 amino acids. CDR3 amino acids: CSVAGSHEQYF. For the CDR3, the DNA is TGCAGCGTTGCGGGGTCCCACGAGCAGTACTTC.

Details on this clone: Other DNA sequences from this sample encode an identical CDR3 as well. The chain uses TRBV5-1 and TRBJ2-2; TRBD1 matches 8 bases. J gave up 4 bases and V 4 bases, and 3 bases lay outside the gene matches. The CDR3 has 14 residues. Per germline, CDR1 SGHRS and CDR2 YFSETQ. The CDR3 sequence is CASSLDRATGELFF. In DNA, the CDR3 is TGCGCCAGCAGCCTGGACAGGGCCACCGGGGAGCTGTTTTTT.

This clone was seen a few times. The genes are TRBV2 and TRBJ1-5; no firm D call. The CDR3 sequence is 13 residues long. CDR1 and CDR2 from the germline V gene are SNHLY and FYNNEI. The V end lost 9 bases, the J end lost 4 bases, and 13 bases lay between the germline ends. This chain's CDR3 is CASGRGNNQPQHF. The CDR3 DNA reads as TGTGCCAGTGGACGGGGAAATAATCAGCCCCAGCATTTT.

This rearrangement joins TRBV9 to TRBJ2-5; D gene uncertain. Germline values: CDR1 SGDLS, CDR2 YYNGEE. This CDR3 is built from 13 residues. Trimming cost V 4 bases and J 4 bases, with 11 bases left between them. CDR3 amino acids: CASSPGSGETQYF. CDR3 coding DNA: TGTGCCAGCAGCCCCGGATCAGGAGAGACCCAGTACTTC.

The DNA for the CDR3 is TGTGCCAGCAGCCGCTTAGCTAACTATGGCTACACCTTC. It encodes CASSRLANYGYTF. The chain has TRBV3-1 (or the pseudogene TRBV3-2) and TRBJ1-2, with D hard to call. The germline V and J ends were trimmed by 4 bases and 0 bases, with 6 bases remaining between them. The V gene's germline CDR1 is LGHDT and CDR2 YNNKEL (reference sequence). The CDR3 runs 13 residues.

The CDR3 bases are TGTGCCAGCAGCGTCCTGAGTGCAGATACGCAGTATTTT. Translating it yields CASSVLSADTQYF. The rearrangement links TRBV7-9 to TRBJ2-3; no clear D gene. Trimming took 5 bases from V and 4 from J, leaving 10 bases between them. Germline values: CDR1 SEHNR, CDR2 FQNEAQ (reference sequence). This CDR3 region has 13 residues.

This chain uses TRBV6-5 with TRBJ1-3, with D maybe TRBD1 (5 bases). V dropped 4 bases and J dropped 7 bases, with 11 bases sitting between them. In germline, CDR1 is MNHEY, CDR2 SVGAGI. The CDR3 sequence is 13 residues long. In nucleotides, the CDR3 is TGTGCCAGCAGTTCCCCTGGGGGGAACACCATATATTTT. Protein sequence: CASSSPGGNTIYF.

This chain joins TRBV9 and TRBJ2-5, with D unresolved. Germline V gives CDR1 SGDLS, CDR2 YYNGEE. The CDR3 has 15 residues. Trimming removed 2 bases at V and 3 bases at J, with 14 bases between. CDR3 DNA: TGTGCCAGCAGCGTGACACCTCGGTTCGAAGAGACCCAGTACTTC. It specifies CASSVTPRFEETQYF.

The chain links TRBV19 to TRBJ2-3, with 9 nucleotides matching TRBD2. CDR3 size: 16 residues. Germline V gene lookup returns CDR1 LNHDA and CDR2 SQIVND (reference sequence). V gave up 5 bases and J gave up 4 bases; unmatched junction bases: 10. The CDR3 bases are TGTGCCAGTAGTTTTGCTAGCGGGGTTCGAGCAGATACGCAGTATTTT. It translates to CASSFASGVRADTQYF.

The chain uses TRBV5-4 and TRBJ2-1; 7 bases are a match to TRBD1. V was pared by 3 bases and J by 4 bases, with 7 bases of the junction left unmatched. CDR3 length: 15 amino acids. Germline V gene data show CDR1 as SGHNT and CDR2 as YYREEE (reference sequence). This chain's CDR3 is CASSSRQGWYNEQFF. The CDR3 region has the DNA TGTGCCAGCAGCTCCAGACAGGGATGGTACAATGAGCAGTTCTTC.

V is TRBV7-2 and J is TRBJ2-2; tentatively, D is TRBD1 (5 bases). V was shortened by 4 bases and J by 8 bases, with 11 bases between the two germline ends. CDR3 length equals 13 residues. Germline CDR1 and CDR2: SGHTA and FQGNSA. The CDR3 bases are TGTGCCAGCAGCTCCCTGCCAGGGGGGGAGCTGTTTTTT. Its translation is CASSSLPGGELFF.

This rearrangement joins TRBV5-1 to TRBJ1-2; 7 nucleotides agree with TRBD1. J was trimmed by 8 bases and V by 4 bases; bases with no gene match: 8. This CDR3 region has 13 residues. CDR1 and CDR2 from the germline V gene are SGHRS and YFSETQ. The CDR3 coding sequence is TGCGCCAGCAGCACAGACAGGGTGGAAGGCTACACCTTC. This encodes CASSTDRVEGYTF.

This sequence joins TRBV11-2 and TRBJ1-2, with D possibly TRBD1 on 6 matching bases. Per the germline V gene, CDR1 is SGHAT and CDR2 is FQNNGV. V lost 3 bases to trimming and J lost 4 bases, with 15 bases between them. This CDR3 has 15 amino acids. The CDR3 reads CASSFRQGTIYGYTF. The CDR3 DNA reads TGTGCCAGCAGCTTTCGCCAGGGGACTATCTATGGCTACACCTTC. Using reference TRBV11-2 and TRBJ1-2 for the parts outside the CDR3, the full variable domain is EAGVAQSPRYKIIEKRQSVAFWCNPISGHATLYWYQQILGQGPKLLIQFQNNGVVDDSQLPKDRFSAERLKGVDSTLKIQPAKLEDSAVYLCASSFRQGTIYGYTFGSGTRLTVV.

This chain uses TRBV7-8 with TRBJ1-1; D unresolved. The CDR3 consists of 12 residues. Between the trimmed V and J ends, which lost 1 base and 6 bases, there was a span of 6 bases. Germline CDR1 reads SGHVS; CDR2 reads FQNEAQ. The CDR3 spells CASSLGVPEAFF. The CDR3 DNA sequence: TGTGCCAGCAGCTTAGGAGTTCCTGAAGCTTTCTTT.

The V gene is TRBV30, the J gene TRBJ2-1; 8 nucleotides match TRBD2. This CDR3 comprises 12 residues. The V segment lost 2 bases and the J segment 13 bases; nucleotides outside the gene matches: 7. Per the germline V gene, CDR1 is GTSNPN and CDR2 is SVGIG (reference sequence). The CDR3 bases are TGTGCCTGGAGTCCTGCGGGGGGAGTCCAGTTCTTC. Translating it yields CAWSPAGGVQFF.

The V call is TRBV7-9, the J call TRBJ2-7; the match to TRBD1 covers 12 bases. V shed 2 bases and J 7 bases; nucleotides not matched to a gene: 12. The CDR3 spans 17 residues. Germline CDR1 reads SEHNR; CDR2 reads FQNEAQ (reference sequence). The CDR3 DNA reads as TGTGCCAGCAGCTTAACTCTTTCGGGACAGGGGGCGAGGGAGCAGTACTTC. This translates into CASSLTLSGQGAREQYF. The full variable domain, in which reference TRBV7-9 and TRBJ2-7 provide the parts outside the CDR3, is DTGVSQNPRHKITKRGQNVTFRCDPISEHNRLYWYRQTLGQGPEFLTYFQNEAQLEKSRLLSDRFSAERPKGSFSTLEIQRTEQGDSAMYLCASSLTLSGQGAREQYFGPGTRLTVT.

This chain connects TRBV6-5 to TRBJ1-1; D is unresolved. The CDR3 is 11 residues long. Looked up from germline, CDR1 is MNHEY and CDR2 is SVGAGI. The V end lost 6 bases, the J end lost 2 bases, and 4 bases lay between the germline ends. The CDR3 loop reads CASSSNTEAFF. CDR3 sequence (DNA): TGTGCCAGCAGCTCTAACACTGAAGCTTTCTTT.

V is TRBV6-5 and J is TRBJ1-5, with 10 positions matching TRBD1. The germline CDR1 and CDR2 sequences are MNHEY and SVGAGI. V was clipped by 5 bases and J by 2 bases; unmatched bases: 3. This CDR3 contains 15 residues. CDR3 sequence reads: CASSPGTGGNQPQHF. In DNA form, the CDR3 reads TGTGCCAGCAGTCCCGGGACAGGGGGCAATCAGCCCCAGCATTTT.

The chain combines TRBV2 with TRBJ2-7; 8 nucleotides align to TRBD1. This CDR3 contains 12 residues. J lost 2 bases, V lost 9 bases, and 3 bases had no gene match. Germline loops: CDR1 SNHLY, CDR2 FYNNEI. CDR3: CASGQGTYEQYF. As DNA, the CDR3 is TGTGCCAGTGGACAGGGAACCTACGAGCAGTACTTC.

The chain links TRBV7-2 to TRBJ1-4; no clear D gene. V lost 5 bases, J lost 0 bases, and 10 bases lay in between. From germline, CDR1 is SGHTA and CDR2 FQGNSA. This CDR3 has 15 residues. This CDR3 is CASSRDGATNEKLFF. The DNA of the CDR3 is TGTGCCAGCAGCCGTGACGGAGCAACTAATGAAAAACTGTTTTTT.